This is a list of T cell receptor beta chains from one sample in a study of monozygotic twins with cystic fibrosis. This table comes from immunoSEQ multiplex PCR, and its TCRdb copy is limited to in-frame clones, with some not included. The profile shows some 33,000 clones, just over 90% of them singletons. Material: blood. The receptor set was obtained from a boy aged 2-9 years with cystic fibrosis. Each CDR3 is given with its conserved first and last residue. D genes are given only for firm matches. A row's size may be missing; if present it is once, few, many or a size class.

>-|TRBJ1-1|TRBV6-5|-
CAIRGTNTEAFF
TGTGCCATCCGGGGCACTAACACTGAAGCTTTCTTT
>-|TRBJ1-1|TRBV9|few
CASSPTHNTEAFF
TGTGCCAGCAGCCCCACTCATAACACTGAAGCTTTCTTT
>-|TRBJ1-5|TRBV5-6|-
CASSLGVSNQPQHF
TGTGCCAGCAGCTTGGGAGTTAGCAATCAGCCCCAGCATTTT
>-|TRBJ2-2|TRBV6-5|-
CASSPTGELFF
TGTGCCAGCAGTCCCACCGGGGAGCTGTTTTTT
>-|TRBJ2-2|TRBV19|-
CASSINGAGAGELFF
TGTGCCAGTAGTATTAACGGGGCCGGGGCCGGGGAGCTGTTTTTT
>-|TRBJ2-1|TRBV5-4|-
CASSLDRWSSYNEQFF
TGTGCCAGCAGCTTGGATCGCTGGAGCTCCTACAATGAGCAGTTCTTC
>-|TRBJ1-2|TRBV6-1|once
CASSEIMGAGYTF
TGTGCCAGCAGTGAAATAATGGGTGCTGGCTACACCTTC
>-|TRBJ1-2|TRBV25-1|-
CASSEYDRYYGYTF
TGTGCCAGCAGTGAATATGACAGATACTATGGCTACACCTTC
>TRBD2|TRBJ2-7|TRBV7-9|-
CASSIGTSHLMSYEQYF
TGTGCCAGCAGCATTGGGACTAGCCACTTGATGTCCTACGAGCAGTACTTC
>-|TRBJ1-2|TRBV6-5|-
CASSPGGQPYGYTF
TGTGCCAGCAGTCCAGGAGGACAACCCTATGGCTACACCTTC
>-|TRBJ2-2|TRBV7-9|-
CASSSSGQRSVGELFF
TGTGCCAGCAGCTCCAGTGGGCAGCGGTCGGTCGGGGAGCTGTTTTTT
>TRBD2|TRBJ2-7|TRBV7-9|-
CASSRTGLAGGMDEQYF
TGTGCCAGCAGCCGAACGGGACTAGCGGGGGGGATGGACGAGCAGTACTTC
>-|TRBJ1-4|TRBV5-1|-
CASSQRDTATNEKLFF
TGCGCCAGCAGCCAGCGGGACACTGCAACTAATGAAAAACTGTTTTTT
>-|TRBJ2-7|TRBV5-5|-
CASSLGGTVQYF
TGTGCCAGCAGCTTGGGGGGGACGGTGCAGTACTTC
>TRBD1|TRBJ1-1|TRBV7-9|-
CASSRDRGYENVNTEAFF
TGTGCCAGCAGCCGGGACAGGGGATATGAGAATGTGAACACTGAAGCTTTCTTT
>-|TRBJ1-2|TRBV5-4|-
CASSLNRAGWDGYTF
TGTGCCAGCAGCTTGAATAGGGCGGGTTGGGATGGCTACACCTTC
>TRBD2|TRBJ2-5|TRBV27|-
CASSLWAQRGGWETQYF
TGTGCCAGCAGTTTATGGGCCCAGCGGGGGGGATGGGAGACCCAGTACTTC
>-|TRBJ2-3|TRBV7-9|-
CASSLTSDTQYF
TGTGCCAGCAGCTTAACGTCCGATACGCAGTATTTT
>TRBD1|TRBJ1-2|TRBV11-2|-
CASTTTGQGGTANYGYTF
TGTGCCAGCACCACGACAGGGCAGGGGGGTACTGCTAACTATGGCTACACCTTC
>TRBD2|TRBJ2-3|TRBV4-3|-
CASSQISLTSGHTDTQYF
TGCGCCAGCAGCCAAATCTCCCTGACTAGCGGGCACACAGATACGCAGTATTTT
>-|TRBJ1-3|TRBV5-6|-
CASRPSGSGNTIYF
TGTGCCAGCCGCCCCAGTGGCTCTGGAAACACCATATATTTT
>TRBD1|TRBJ1-2|TRBV19|-
CASIRSDRGVGGYTF
TGTGCCAGTATAAGAAGCGACAGGGGCGTTGGTGGCTACACCTTC
>-|TRBJ2-7|TRBV29-1|-
CSVRRGSSYEQYF
TGCAGCGTCCGGAGGGGGAGCTCCTACGAGCAGTACTTC
>-|TRBJ1-1|TRBV11-3|-
CASSVEGVKNTEAFF
TGTGCCAGCAGCGTAGAGGGAGTAAAGAACACTGAAGCTTTCTTT
>TRBD2|TRBJ2-3|TRBV13|-
CASSLLPGSGVGTDTQYF
TGTGCCAGCAGCTTACTCCCAGGGAGCGGGGTTGGTACAGATACGCAGTATTTT
>TRBD1|TRBJ2-7|TRBV5-1|-
CASKKGRDRDPYEQYF
TGCGCCAGCAAGAAGGGAAGGGACAGGGACCCCTACGAGCAGTACTTC
>TRBD1|TRBJ1-1|TRBV9|-
CASSRDRGSTEAFF
TGTGCCAGCAGCCGGGACAGGGGTAGCACTGAAGCTTTCTTT
>-|TRBJ2-5|TRBV2|-
CASSEVSGEETQYF
TGTGCCAGCAGTGAAGTGTCGGGGGAAGAGACCCAGTACTTC
>-|TRBJ2-5|TRBV5-1|-
CASSLSGARETQYF
TGCGCCAGCAGCTTGTCAGGGGCCCGAGAGACCCAGTACTTC
>TRBD2|TRBJ2-1|TRBV5-1|-
CASSSPTSGVYNEQFF
TGCGCCAGCAGCTCCCCGACTAGCGGGGTCTACAATGAGCAGTTCTTC
>-|TRBJ2-3|TRBV19|-
CASSIALSTDTQYF
TGTGCCAGTAGTATAGCCCTTAGCACAGATACGCAGTATTTT
>TRBD2|TRBJ2-3|TRBV7-2|-
CASSLVLAGGRDTQYF
TGTGCCAGCAGCTTAGTACTAGCGGGGGGAAGGGATACGCAGTATTTT
>-|TRBJ2-3|TRBV10-3|-
CAISELGGATTDTQYF
TGTGCCATCAGTGAGCTGGGGGGGGCCACGACAGATACGCAGTATTTT
>-|TRBJ2-7|TRBV7-2|-
CASSFERAYEQYF
TGTGCCAGCAGCTTTGAAAGGGCCTACGAGCAGTACTTC
>-|TRBJ2-3|TRBV2|-
CASSRRGTVSTDTQYF
TGTGCCAGCAGCAGACGGGGGACAGTGAGCACAGATACGCAGTATTTT
>-|TRBJ1-1|TRBV20-1|-
CSARVSTEAFF
TGCAGTGCTAGAGTAAGCACTGAAGCTTTCTTT
>-|TRBJ2-5|TRBV5-4|once
CASSLLKGGETQYF
TGTGCCAGCAGCTTGCTTAAGGGCGGGGAGACCCAGTACTTC
>-|TRBJ1-5|TRBV18|few
CASSPRGSNQPQHF
TGTGCCAGCTCACCACGTGGCAGCAATCAGCCCCAGCATTTT
>TRBD2|TRBJ2-1|TRBV18|-
CASSLVRRGGQNNEQFF
TGTGCCAGCTCACTCGTCCGGCGGGGGGGCCAAAATAATGAGCAGTTCTTC
>-|TRBJ2-1|TRBV7-6|few
CASSWGLQYNEQFF
TGTGCCAGCAGCTGGGGTCTTCAGTACAATGAGCAGTTCTTC
>-|TRBJ1-2|TRBV4-1|-
CASSQEERTYYGYTF
TGCGCCAGCAGCCAGGAGGAGAGAACTTACTATGGCTACACCTTC
>-|TRBJ1-2|TRBV18|-
CASSSDRHYGYTF
TGTGCCAGCTCGTCAGACAGGCACTATGGCTACACCTTC
>TRBD1|TRBJ1-6|TRBV5-1|-
CASSPGQSSYNSPLHF
TGCGCCAGCAGCCCGGGACAGAGCTCCTATAATTCACCCCTCCACTTT
>-|TRBJ2-3|TRBV7-9|-
CASSLILGTEGRIFTQYF
TGTGCCAGCAGCTTAATCCTCGGGACGGAAGGCAGGATTTTTACGCAGTATTTT
>-|TRBJ1-1|TRBV6-1|-
CASSQARFGTEAFF
TGTGCCAGCAGTCAGGCCCGGTTCGGAACTGAAGCTTTCTTT
>-|TRBJ2-7|TRBV5-5|-
CASSSRDRSSYEQYF
TGTGCCAGCAGCTCAAGAGACAGGTCCTCCTACGAGCAGTACTTC
>-|TRBJ1-1|TRBV6-1|-
CASSYVGANTEAFF
TGTGCCAGCAGTTATGTGGGGGCTAACACTGAAGCTTTCTTT
>-|TRBJ2-7|TRBV7-2|-
CASSLGAATYEQYF
TGTGCCAGCAGCTTAGGGGCAGCGACCTACGAGCAGTACTTC
>-|TRBJ1-6|TRBV9|-
CASSVSPSRDSPLHF
TGTGCCAGCAGCGTGTCCCCTTCCCGTGATTCACCCCTCCACTTT
>TRBD1|TRBJ1-1|TRBV12-5|-
CASGLVPTWDSDTEAFF
TGTGCTAGTGGTTTGGTACCTACTTGGGACAGCGACACTGAAGCTTTCTTT
>-|TRBJ2-5|TRBV11-3|-
CASSQGLYSGETQYF
TGTGCCAGCAGCCAGGGACTCTACTCGGGAGAGACCCAGTACTTC
>-|TRBJ1-1|TRBV10-3|-
CAISDSPGTEAFF
TGTGCCATCAGTGACTCTCCCGGCACTGAAGCTTTCTTT
>-|TRBJ1-2|TRBV25-1|-
CASLGTYGYTF
TGTGCCAGCCTAGGGACCTATGGCTACACCTTC